A selection of T cell receptor beta chains follows, all from one sample in a study of T-cell reconstitution after alpha-beta-depleted transplantation in children. TCRdb passed the PCR reads through MiXCR, listing each CDR3 protein once. This sample has about 500,000 distinct CDR3 sequences, with over 10% found just once. Specimen: PBMCs, mostly from graft donor cells, collected 180 days after TCRalphabeta/CD19-depleted stem cell transplant. The receptors come from a female patient between 2 and 10 years old who had a stem cell transplant for aplastic anemia, so the T cells may come from the graft donor. CDR3s include the opening cysteine and the closing phenylalanine or tryptophan. A D gene is named only where the DNA matches it firmly. Where a row states a size, it is once, few, many or the class of an expanded clone; other rows omit it.

TRBJ1-1 | TRBV10-3 | few | NA | CAISGVAPGTEAFF | TGTGCCATCAGTGGTGTGGCGCCGGGTACTGAAGCTTTCTTT
TRBJ1-1 | TRBV12-3/TRBV12-4 | few | NA | CASSLEVNSRSAFF | TGTGCCAGCAGTTTAGAGGTGAATTCGAGATCGGCTTTCTTT
TRBJ2-2 | TRBV7-2 | few | TRBD1 | CASSSRQGPNTGELFF | TGTGCCAGCAGCTCCCGACAGGGACCGAACACCGGGGAGCTGTTTTTT
TRBJ2-5 | TRBV20-1 | few | NA | CSAPLGSQETQYF | TGCAGTGCCCCCTTGGGGTCCCAAGAGACCCAGTACTTC
TRBJ2-5 | TRBV4-2 | few | TRBD2 | CASSQRGGARGGLQETQYF | TGTGCCAGCAGCCAGCGGGGGGGAGCGCGGGGAGGCCTTCAAGAGACCCAGTACTTC
TRBJ2-3 | TRBV11-2 | NA | NA | CASSLSLGTLLTDTQYF | TGTGCCAGCAGCTTATCTCTTGGGACACTCCTCACAGATACGCAGTATTTT
TRBJ2-3 | TRBV12-3/TRBV12-4 | many | NA | CASSLASLSTDTQYF | TGTGCCAGCAGTTTAGCGTCCCTGAGCACAGATACGCAGTATTTT
TRBJ2-7 | TRBV28 | NA | NA | CASSFLDYSYEQYF | TGTGCCAGCAGTTTCCTAGACTATTCCTACGAGCAGTACTTC
TRBJ2-3 | TRBV5-1 | NA | TRBD1 | CASSFKGAEADTQYF | TGCGCCAGCAGCTTTAAGGGGGCCGAGGCAGATACGCAGTATTTT
TRBJ2-5 | TRBV7-9 | NA | NA | CASSAGGHNQETQYF | TGTGCCAGCAGCGCCGGAGGACACAACCAAGAGACCCAGTACTTC
TRBJ2-1 | TRBV7-2 | few | NA | CASSFHSRDYNEQFF | TGTGCCAGCAGCTTTCACTCCAGGGACTACAATGAGCAGTTCTTC
TRBJ2-2 | TRBV6-5 | NA | NA | CASSYANTGELFF | TGTGCCAGCAGTTACGCGAACACCGGGGAGCTGTTTTTT
TRBJ1-1 | TRBV7-9 | many | NA | CASSFLVADTEAFF | TGTGCCAGCAGCTTCCTGGTGGCAGACACTGAAGCTTTCTTT
TRBJ1-2 | TRBV28 | NA | TRBD1 | CASAPGGYGYTF | TGTGCCAGCGCCCCAGGGGGCTATGGCTACACCTTC
TRBJ1-1 | TRBV28 | many | TRBD1 | CASSVGQGEAFF | TGTGCCAGCAGTGTAGGACAGGGAGAAGCTTTCTTT
TRBJ2-1 | TRBV20-1 | NA | NA | CSAVEGGRDEQFF | TGCAGTGCTGTTGAGGGGGGCCGGGATGAGCAGTTCTTC
TRBJ2-2 | TRBV5-1 | NA | NA | CASSYGTGFRELFF | TGCGCCAGCAGCTATGGTACAGGGTTCCGGGAGCTGTTTTTT
TRBJ2-7 | TRBV7-2 | few | NA | CASSLRILTDAREQYF | TGTGCCAGCAGCTTACGGATCCTGACGGACGCCAGGGAGCAGTACTTC
TRBJ2-7 | TRBV20-1 | NA | TRBD2 | CSARDGLADYEQYF | TGCAGTGCTAGAGATGGTCTAGCGGACTACGAGCAGTACTTC
TRBJ1-5 | TRBV7-3 | NA | NA | CASSLTGLGGAGQPQHF | TGTGCCAGCAGCTTAACTGGTCTTGGGGGGGCAGGTCAGCCCCAGCATTTT
TRBJ2-3 | TRBV29-1 | few | NA | CSVDWGGSTDTQYF | TGCAGCGTTGATTGGGGGGGCAGCACAGATACGCAGTATTTT
TRBJ2-7 | TRBV20-1 | NA | TRBD2 | CSARSGLAGPSGNEQYF | TGCAGTGCCCGGTCCGGGTTAGCGGGTCCCTCAGGAAACGAGCAGTACTTC
TRBJ2-7 | TRBV27 | few | TRBD1 | CASSFTDPGQPYEQYF | TGTGCCAGCAGTTTCACCGACCCGGGACAGCCCTACGAGCAGTACTTC
TRBJ2-2 | TRBV7-3 | few | TRBD1 | CASSRTGRGELFF | TGTGCCAGCAGCCGGACAGGGAGGGGGGAGCTGTTTTTT
TRBJ2-3 | TRBV7-2 | many | TRBD2 | CASSFLIAGGTDTQYF | TGTGCCAGCAGCTTTCTTATAGCGGGAGGTACAGATACGCAGTATTTT
TRBJ1-2 | TRBV5-1 | NA | NA | CASSPQLDHGYTF | TGCGCCAGCAGCCCCCAGCTGGACCATGGCTACACCTTC
TRBJ1-2 | TRBV28 | NA | NA | CASSDIRPTGYTF | TGTGCCAGCAGTGATATACGCCCTACTGGCTACACCTTC
TRBJ1-2 | TRBV29-1 | few | NA | CSVTQRATYGYTF | TGCAGCGTTACTCAGAGGGCTACGTATGGCTACACCTTC
TRBJ2-2 | TRBV29-1 | NA | NA | CSVERRRELFF | TGCAGCGTTGAACGGAGGAGGGAGCTGTTTTTT
TRBJ1-5 | TRBV27 | NA | NA | CASSSRRGGGYSNQPQHF | TGTGCCAGCAGTTCCAGGCGGGGGGGTGGGTATAGCAATCAGCCCCAGCATTTT
TRBJ1-1 | TRBV20-1 | few | TRBD1 | CSARRQGAAGTEAFF | TGCAGTGCTAGGAGACAGGGGGCGGCGGGGACTGAAGCTTTCTTT
TRBJ1-3 | TRBV25-1 | NA | NA | CASGWGNTIYF | TGTGCCAGCGGCTGGGGAAACACCATATATTTT
TRBJ1-3 | TRBV7-9 | few | NA | CASSLKGLSGNTIYF | TGTGCCAGCAGCCTGAAGGGGCTCTCTGGAAACACCATATATTTT
TRBJ2-5 | TRBV6-1 | NA | NA | CASSRGRGEETQYF | TGTGCCAGCAGCCGGGGGCGCGGGGAAGAGACCCAGTACTTC
TRBJ2-5 | TRBV7-9 | few | NA | CASLFLGGVAETQYF | TGTGCCAGCCTCTTTCTGGGTGGAGTAGCGGAGACCCAGTACTTC
TRBJ2-1 | TRBV7-2 | NA | NA | CASSLAAGTINEQFF | TGTGCCAGCAGCTTAGCCGCAGGGACGATAAATGAGCAGTTCTTC
TRBJ2-3 | TRBV15 | few | TRBD2 | CATSRDRGLAGVPDTQYF | TGTGCCACCAGCAGAGATCGGGGACTAGCGGGAGTACCAGATACGCAGTATTTT
TRBJ1-5 | TRBV11-1 | few | NA | CASSLVEDTSSHYSNQPQHF | TGTGCCAGCAGCTTAGTAGAGGACACCTCTTCCCACTATAGCAATCAGCCCCAGCATTTT
TRBJ2-1 | TRBV5-1 | few | NA | CASSLALVRYNEQFF | TGCGCCAGCAGCTTGGCGCTAGTGCGCTACAATGAGCAGTTCTTC
TRBJ1-5 | TRBV7-9 | few | TRBD1 | CASSLVEAGTVNQPQHF | TGTGCCAGCAGCTTAGTGGAGGCCGGGACAGTGAATCAGCCCCAGCATTTT
TRBJ1-5 | TRBV12-3/TRBV12-4 | few | TRBD1 | CASTQGGPNQPQHF | TGTGCCAGCACCCAGGGGGGGCCCAATCAGCCCCAGCATTTT
TRBJ1-5 | TRBV18 | NA | NA | CASSRQTVSNQPQHF | TGTGCCAGCTCACGCCAGACGGTTAGCAATCAGCCCCAGCATTTT
TRBJ1-5 | TRBV14 | NA | TRBD1 | CASSQESLLSDRAYSNQPQHF | TGTGCCAGCAGCCAAGAATCGTTACTGTCGGACAGGGCTTATAGCAATCAGCCCCAGCATTTT
TRBJ2-1 | TRBV7-9 | few | TRBD2 | CASSRLAGGGRVEQFF | TGTGCCAGCAGCCGCCTAGCGGGAGGGGGCCGGGTTGAGCAGTTCTTC
TRBJ2-7 | TRBV28 | few | TRBD1 | CATSTGTGVGEQYF | TGTGCCACCTCGACCGGGACAGGGGTAGGCGAGCAGTACTTC
TRBJ2-1 | TRBV7-9 | NA | NA | CASSLGVWQGWFF | TGTGCCAGCAGCTTAGGGGTTTGGCAGGGCTGGTTCTTC
TRBJ2-1 | TRBV25-1 | few | NA | CASSQSGHNEQFF | TGTGCCAGCAGTCAAAGCGGCCACAATGAGCAGTTCTTC
TRBJ2-1 | TRBV24-1 | NA | NA | CATKGTEFNEQFF | TGTGCCACAAAAGGGACGGAATTCAATGAGCAGTTCTTC
TRBJ2-1 | TRBV5-1 | NA | TRBD1 | CASSLRVWDRGYNEQFF | TGCGCCAGCAGCTTGAGAGTTTGGGACAGGGGTTACAATGAGCAGTTCTTC
TRBJ2-1 | TRBV3-1 | NA | TRBD2 | CASSPDTSGFNEQFF | TGTGCCAGCAGCCCCGACACTAGCGGCTTCAATGAGCAGTTCTTC
TRBJ2-3 | TRBV7-2 | NA | NA | CASSPLGINTDTQYF | TGTGCCAGCAGCCCCCTGGGAATAAACACAGATACGCAGTATTTT